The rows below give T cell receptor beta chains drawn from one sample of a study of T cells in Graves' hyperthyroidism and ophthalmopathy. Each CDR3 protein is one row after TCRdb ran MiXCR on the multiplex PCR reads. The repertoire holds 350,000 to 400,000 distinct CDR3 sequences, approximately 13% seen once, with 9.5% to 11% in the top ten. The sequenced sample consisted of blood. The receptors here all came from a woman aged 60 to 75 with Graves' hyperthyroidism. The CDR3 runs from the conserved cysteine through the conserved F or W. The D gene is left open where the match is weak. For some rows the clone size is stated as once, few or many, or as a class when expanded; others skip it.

CDR3: CASSESRFSSYEQYF
DNA: TGCGCCAGCAGTGAGTCGAGGTTTAGCTCCTACGAGCAGTACTTC
D: NA
size: many
J: TRBJ2-7
V: TRBV10-1

CDR3: CASRVGGSGSPLHF
DNA: TGTGCCAGCAGGGTGGGGGGGTCGGGATCACCCCTCCACTTT
D: NA
size: NA
J: TRBJ1-6
V: TRBV28

CDR3: CASAGQNYGYTF
DNA: TGTGCCAGCGCGGGGCAGAACTATGGCTACACCTTC
D: NA
size: few
J: TRBJ1-2
V: TRBV19

CDR3: CASSFMAGGPNEQFF
DNA: TGTGCCAGCAGTTTCATGGCGGGAGGGCCGAATGAGCAGTTCTTC
D: TRBD2
size: many
J: TRBJ2-1
V: TRBV12-3/TRBV12-4

CDR3: CASSSLAGTDTQYF
DNA: TGCGCCAGCAGCTCCCTAGCGGGAACAGATACGCAGTATTTT
D: TRBD2
size: few
J: TRBJ2-3
V: TRBV5-1

CDR3: CASSSFGTSAQETQYF
DNA: TGCGCCAGCAGCTCGTTCGGGACTAGCGCCCAAGAGACCCAGTACTTC
D: TRBD2
size: NA
J: TRBJ2-5
V: TRBV5-1

CDR3: CASSEEASGSYNEQFF
DNA: TGTGCCAGCAGTGAAGAGGCTAGCGGGAGTTACAATGAGCAGTTCTTC
D: TRBD2
size: many
J: TRBJ2-1
V: TRBV2

CDR3: CASSFGGWAYNEQFF
DNA: TGCGCCAGCAGCTTCGGCGGATGGGCCTACAATGAGCAGTTCTTC
D: NA
size: many
J: TRBJ2-1
V: TRBV5-1

CDR3: CATSRDRGRGREQYF
DNA: TGTGCCACCAGCAGAGATCGGGGCAGGGGACGCGAGCAGTACTTC
D: NA
size: NA
J: TRBJ2-7
V: TRBV15

CDR3: CASSYSLLAGSYEQYF
DNA: TGTGCCAGCAGTTACTCCTTACTAGCGGGGTCCTACGAGCAGTACTTC
D: TRBD2
size: NA
J: TRBJ2-7
V: TRBV6-5

CDR3: CASSIDRGTSGPTDTQYF
DNA: TGTGCCAGTAGTATAGATCGGGGGACTAGCGGTCCCACAGATACGCAGTATTTT
D: TRBD2
size: NA
J: TRBJ2-3
V: TRBV19

CDR3: CASSQGSGTRPGELFF
DNA: TGTGCCAGCAGCCAAGGGAGCGGGACCCGACCCGGGGAGCTGTTTTTT
D: TRBD2
size: few
J: TRBJ2-2
V: TRBV4-2

CDR3: CSGDRDRGYEQYF
DNA: TGCAGCGGGGACCGGGACAGGGGCTACGAGCAGTACTTC
D: TRBD1
size: many
J: TRBJ2-7
V: TRBV29-1

CDR3: CASSPKRASGEETQYF
DNA: TGTGCCAGCAGCCCCAAACGGGCTAGCGGGGAGGAGACCCAGTACTTC
D: TRBD2
size: NA
J: TRBJ2-5
V: TRBV5-4

CDR3: CSAMREPTYEQYF
DNA: TGCAGTGCTATGCGGGAACCGACCTACGAGCAGTACTTC
D: NA
size: NA
J: TRBJ2-7
V: TRBV20-1

CDR3: CASSLTRDSYGYTF
DNA: TGTGCCAGCAGCCTGACCCGGGATTCCTATGGCTACACCTTC
D: NA
size: few
J: TRBJ1-2
V: TRBV7-3

CDR3: CASSQERLEGNTIYF
DNA: TGTGCCAGCAGCCAAGAAAGGTTGGAAGGAAACACCATATATTTT
D: NA
size: many
J: TRBJ1-3
V: TRBV3-1

CDR3: CSVESFRGNGQVAEQYF
DNA: TGCAGCGTTGAATCTTTCAGGGGAAATGGCCAAGTGGCCGAGCAGTACTTC
D: NA
size: few
J: TRBJ2-7
V: TRBV29-1

CDR3: CASSFVGRSDTQYF
DNA: TGTGCCAGCAGCTTCGTGGGGAGATCAGATACGCAGTATTTT
D: NA
size: many
J: TRBJ2-3
V: TRBV11-2

CDR3: CSASWGKETQYF
DNA: TGCAGTGCCTCCTGGGGAAAAGAGACCCAGTACTTC
D: NA
size: many
J: TRBJ2-5
V: TRBV20-1

CDR3: CSAATALNTEAFF
DNA: TGCAGTGCCGCGACAGCCTTGAACACTGAAGCTTTCTTT
D: NA
size: NA
J: TRBJ1-1
V: TRBV20-1

CDR3: CASSQGQGLIVCEQYF
DNA: TGTGCCAGCAGTCAAGGACAGGGGCTGATTGTATGCGAGCAGTACTTC
D: TRBD1
size: NA
J: TRBJ2-7
V: TRBV28

CDR3: CASSQDRGTGNYGYTF
DNA: TGCGCCAGCAGCCAAGACCGAGGTACTGGGAACTATGGCTACACCTTC
D: NA
size: few
J: TRBJ1-2
V: TRBV4-1

CDR3: CASSRTPSSGNTIYF
DNA: TGCGCCAGCAGCCGGACGCCTAGCTCTGGAAACACCATATATTTT
D: NA
size: NA
J: TRBJ1-3
V: TRBV4-1

CDR3: CASSIGGTRTDTQYF
DNA: TGTGCCAGTAGTATCGGTGGGACTCGCACAGATACGCAGTATTTT
D: NA
size: few
J: TRBJ2-3
V: TRBV19

CDR3: CASSARTAETQYF
DNA: TGTGCCAGCAGCGCCCGGACAGCAGAGACCCAGTACTTC
D: NA
size: NA
J: TRBJ2-5
V: TRBV9

CDR3: CASSRQGLAGAQETQYF
DNA: TGCGCCAGCAGCCGCCAAGGACTAGCGGGAGCCCAAGAGACCCAGTACTTC
D: TRBD2
size: few
J: TRBJ2-5
V: TRBV5-1

CDR3: CAISVTGGVLETQYF
DNA: TGTGCCATCAGTGTGACAGGGGGCGTGTTGGAGACCCAGTACTTC
D: TRBD1
size: many
J: TRBJ2-5
V: TRBV10-3

CDR3: CSVEDAASSYEQYF
DNA: TGCAGCGTTGAAGATGCGGCTAGTTCCTACGAGCAGTACTTC
D: NA
size: many
J: TRBJ2-7
V: TRBV29-1

CDR3: CASSHSSDGYTF
DNA: TGTGCCAGCAGCCATAGCAGTGATGGCTACACCTTC
D: NA
size: many
J: TRBJ1-2
V: TRBV3-1

CDR3: CASSVGGQGTQYF
DNA: TGTGCCAGCAGCGTAGGTGGACAAGGGACCCAGTACTTC
D: NA
size: many
J: TRBJ2-5
V: TRBV9

CDR3: CASRPHRVRSGYEQYF
DNA: TGTGCCAGCAGGCCCCACAGGGTTCGAAGTGGGTACGAGCAGTACTTC
D: NA
size: many
J: TRBJ2-7
V: TRBV28

CDR3: CASSQEKRESYEQYF
DNA: TGCGCCAGCAGCCAGGAGAAGCGGGAGAGCTACGAGCAGTACTTC
D: TRBD2
size: many
J: TRBJ2-7
V: TRBV4-1

CDR3: CASSSSGAETQYF
DNA: TGTGCCAGCAGCTCCTCAGGGGCGGAGACCCAGTACTTC
D: NA
size: many
J: TRBJ2-5
V: TRBV11-2

CDR3: CASSIQTELFF
DNA: TGTGCCAGCAGCATACAGACGGAGCTGTTTTTT
D: NA
size: NA
J: TRBJ2-2
V: TRBV7-6

CDR3: CASSLQRGGYTF
DNA: TGTGCCAGCAGTTTACAGAGAGGGGGCTACACCTTC
D: NA
size: few
J: TRBJ1-2
V: TRBV28

CDR3: CSAEGQGINSPLHF
DNA: TGCAGTGCAGAGGGACAGGGGATTAATTCACCCCTCCACTTT
D: TRBD1
size: many
J: TRBJ1-6
V: TRBV20-1

CDR3: CASSPGASESYEQYF
DNA: TGTGCCAGCAGCCCTGGGGCTAGCGAGTCCTACGAGCAGTACTTC
D: NA
size: many
J: TRBJ2-7
V: TRBV7-3

CDR3: CASGGGKAFF
DNA: TGTGCCAGCGGGGGCGGAAAAGCTTTCTTT
D: NA
size: many
J: TRBJ1-1
V: TRBV3-1

CDR3: CASSEAVLGGTDTQYF
DNA: TGTGCCAGCAGTGAAGCGGTCCTTGGAGGTACAGATACGCAGTATTTT
D: NA
size: NA
J: TRBJ2-3
V: TRBV6-1

CDR3: CASRLRGVAEAFF
DNA: TGTGCCAGCAGGCTTAGGGGTGTTGCTGAAGCTTTCTTT
D: NA
size: many
J: TRBJ1-1
V: TRBV12-3/TRBV12-4

CDR3: CSVDRDSETQYF
DNA: TGCAGCGTTGACAGGGACAGCGAGACCCAGTACTTC
D: TRBD1
size: few
J: TRBJ2-5
V: TRBV29-1

CDR3: CSAGGLAGGYNEQFF
DNA: TGCAGCGCCGGGGGACTAGCGGGAGGATACAATGAGCAGTTCTTC
D: TRBD2
size: many
J: TRBJ2-1
V: TRBV29-1

CDR3: CASSYLTGGFGYEQYF
DNA: TGTGCCAGCAGTTATCTTACAGGGGGATTCGGCTACGAGCAGTACTTC
D: TRBD1
size: NA
J: TRBJ2-7
V: TRBV6-5

CDR3: CASSSRGAVTSTDTQYF
DNA: TGTGCCAGCAGTTCTAGGGGCGCCGTAACAAGCACAGATACGCAGTATTTT
D: NA
size: NA
J: TRBJ2-3
V: TRBV6-9

CDR3: CASSQGKTWTSGSPYNEQFF
DNA: TGCGCCAGCAGCCAAGGGAAAACTTGGACTAGCGGGAGTCCCTACAATGAGCAGTTCTTC
D: TRBD2
size: NA
J: TRBJ2-1
V: TRBV4-1

CDR3: CASSQDANGRGSDTQYF
DNA: TGTGCCAGCAGCCAAGATGCAAACGGGAGAGGCTCAGATACGCAGTATTTT
D: NA
size: few
J: TRBJ2-3
V: TRBV14

CDR3: CASSPTDRIYGYTF
DNA: TGTGCCAGCAGCCCAACAGACAGGATCTATGGCTACACCTTC
D: NA
size: many
J: TRBJ1-2
V: TRBV9

CDR3: CASSVGSGHREQYF
DNA: TGTGCCAGCAGCGTAGGCAGCGGACATCGCGAGCAGTACTTC
D: NA
size: NA
J: TRBJ2-7
V: TRBV9

CDR3: CASSPRTSGTLYEQYF
DNA: TGTGCCAGCAGTCCACGGACTAGCGGGACCCTCTACGAGCAGTACTTC
D: TRBD2
size: many
J: TRBJ2-7
V: TRBV12-3/TRBV12-4

CDR3: CASSQDGTPTETQYF
DNA: TGCGCCAGCAGCCAAGATGGGACTCCCACGGAGACCCAGTACTTC
D: NA
size: many
J: TRBJ2-5
V: TRBV4-1

CDR3: CATSDTDRAADTQYF
DNA: TGTGCCACCAGTGATACGGACAGGGCTGCAGATACGCAGTATTTT
D: TRBD1
size: many
J: TRBJ2-3
V: TRBV24-1